The TCR beta chain under discussion was sequenced for a study of metastatic and nonmetastatic thyroid tumors (dated by TCRdb to 2020 to 2021). Turning to the overall study: For patients with malignant and with benign thyroid disease, the researchers compared repertoires between peripheral blood samples and tumor or nodule tissue samples. Overall study results and their limits: In both blood and tumor samples, malignant tumors were reported to have significantly higher TCR beta diversity than benign nodules.

The CDR3 sequence holds 16 residues, the cysteine and phenylalanine included. Only the CDR3 DNA stays, 48 bases, in frame from base 1. The CDR1 and CDR2 encoded by the germline V gene (reference sequence) are SGHKS and YYEKEE. None of the patients had been given any treatment before thyroid surgery. Patient clinical samples collected from about 2012 to 2019 were retrospectively analysed using T-cell receptor beta sequencing. This clone has a count of ten or more. Which antigen it targets is not known. This sequence may be a read error, since a much larger clone differs from it by one base. The library relied on PCR. The run used an Illumina HiSeq 4000. High-throughput sequencing was used to profile the TCR beta-chain CDR3 region of every patient. As for the authors' bioinformatics: A classifier to discriminate distant-metastatic papillary thyroid cancer patients was built from CDR3 differences across clinicopathological groups. To measure repertoire diversity the researchers used the Shannon index, while the Morisita-Horn index served to gauge how similar the tumor and blood repertoires were. The public reads were reprocessed in TCRdb via fastp at Q25 and MiXCR, keeping in-frame beta chains. The V and J calls follow TCRdb's processing rather than the paper's. The sample yields more than 4,000 clones; approximately 20% were counted once. The leading ten clones occupy roughly 10% of the sample.

The clonotype comes from a male donor with papillary thyroid cancer or a benign thyroid nodule (not recorded which). Some clones in this sample may be carry-over from other donors' samples. The sequenced material came from tumor tissue. The rearrangement combines TRBV5-5 with TRBJ1-5; the D segment cannot be called with confidence. The bases are TGTGCCAGCAGCCCCGGCGGGGAGTATAGCAATCAGCCCCAGCGTTTT. Its product reads: CASSPGGEYSNQPQRF.